Listed here are 26 T cell receptor beta chains from one sample, sequenced in a study of cytomegalovirus exposure and HLA in healthy donors. The PCR was carried out with 60 Vbeta primers and 13 Jbeta primers. Repertoires were generated with immunoSEQ multiplex PCR, while TCRdb's copy carries only in-frame clones and drops some. The table has some 140,000 clones, approximately 79% seen once. The sample was PBMCs. Receptors were obtained from a young man in good health and CMV-seronegative.

The CDR3: CASSLAHINQPQHF. In DNA, the CDR3 is TGTGCCAGCAGCTTAGCTCACATCAATCAGCCCCAGCATTTT. The chain recombines TRBV7-2 with TRBJ1-5; D not certain. Germline values: CDR1 SGHTA, CDR2 FQGNSA. V lost 0 bases, J lost 3 bases, and 6 bases lay in between. The CDR3 consists of 14 residues.

The chain employs TRBV2 and TRBJ1-2; 8 bases are a match to TRBD1. CDR1 and CDR2 from the germline V gene are SNHLY and FYNNEI. This CDR3 spans 15 amino acids. The V segment lost 7 bases and the J segment 7 bases; nucleotides outside the gene matches: 14. CDR3 protein: CASTLATGGKGGYTF. DNA of the CDR3: TGTGCCAGCACATTAGCCACAGGGGGAAAAGGTGGCTACACCTTC.

The chain recombines TRBV6-5 with TRBJ1-1; D remains unclear. Trimming removed 7 bases from V and 7 bases from J, with 16 bases in between. The CDR3 runs 13 residues. Germline V lookup: CDR1 MNHEY, CDR2 SVGAGI. CDR3 nucleotides: TGTGCCAGCACCCCCCCCGGGCGGGTTGAAGCTTTCTTT. The encoded protein is CASTPPGRVEAFF.

The chain uses TRBV5-5 and TRBJ2-7; D is possibly TRBD1 (5 bases). The V end was cut by 0 bases, the J end by 2 bases, with 9 bases between. In germline, CDR1 is SGHKS, CDR2 YYEKEE (reference sequence). The CDR3 is made up of 14 amino acids. CDR3 bases: TGTGCCAGCAGCTTGGAGGGGCAACCCTACGAGCAGTACTTC. This translates into CASSLEGQPYEQYF.

The chain has TRBV2 and TRBJ2-5; 7 bases fit TRBD1. The trim removed 6 bases at V and 5 bases at J, leaving 3 bases unmatched. CDR3 length equals 12 residues. The V gene's germline CDR1 is SNHLY and CDR2 FYNNEI. As DNA, the CDR3 is TGTGCCAGCAGGACAGGGACGGAGACCCAGTACTTC. This encodes CASRTGTETQYF.

The rearrangement uses TRBV28 and TRBJ1-1; maybe TRBD1 (6 bases). Trimming cost V 3 bases and J 5 bases, with 16 bases left between them. Germline lookup yields CDR1 MDHEN and CDR2 SYDVKM. The CDR3 loop spans 15 amino acids. CDR3 nucleotide sequence: TGTGCCAGCAGTTTTGTGGGGGCGCCGGGGACTGAAGCTTTCTTT. Its translation: CASSFVGAPGTEAFF.

The chain has TRBV9 and TRBJ1-1; TRBD1 aligns across 7 bases. Germline V CDR1 and CDR2: SGDLS, YYNGEE. The V segment lost 3 bases and the J segment 0 bases; nucleotides outside the gene matches: 11. The CDR3 is made up of 17 amino acids. The CDR3 nucleotides read TGTGCCAGCAGCGCGGGACAGAGACCGTGGATGAACACTGAAGCTTTCTTT. It is translated as CASSAGQRPWMNTEAFF.

CDR3 in DNA: TGTGCCATTACCCTACAGGGCTATGGCTACACCTTC. The encoded protein is CAITLQGYGYTF. The rearrangement joins TRBV30 to TRBJ1-2; the D gene is possibly TRBD1 (6 bases). CDR1 and CDR2 from the germline V gene are GTSNPN and SVGIG (reference sequence). The CDR3 is 12 amino acids. Between the trimmed V and J ends, which lost 8 bases and 4 bases, there was a span of 14 bases.

CDR3 region: CASSETSGEETQYF. CDR3 in DNA: TGTGCCAGCAGTGAGACTAGCGGGGAAGAGACCCAGTACTTC. The chain recombines TRBV2 with TRBJ2-5, with 11 bases aligning to TRBD2. CDR1 is SNHLY and CDR2 is FYNNEI in the germline V gene. V lost 3 bases and J lost 3; bases outside the gene matches: 0. The length of the CDR3 is 14 residues.

Only one count was recorded for this clone. The V call is TRBV30, the J call TRBJ2-2, with TRBD1 matching over 7 bases. The junction had 7 bases not matched to a gene; V was cut back by 2 bases and J by 7 bases. The CDR3 runs 14 residues. Germline CDR1 reads GTSNPN; CDR2 reads SVGIG (reference sequence). CDR3: CAWSPQGVVGELFF. The CDR3 DNA reads as TGTGCCTGGAGTCCCCAGGGGGTAGTCGGGGAGCTGTTTTTT.

This clone was seen a handful of times. This chain joins TRBV6-5 and TRBJ2-7, with 9 bases identical to TRBD1. Trimming at V came to 5 bases and at J to 1 base, leaving 6 bases not matched to a gene. The germline gives CDR1 MNHEY, CDR2 SVGAGI. The CDR3 sequence is 15 residues long. The CDR3 protein is CASSAHRGLSYEQYF. The CDR3 DNA reads as TGTGCCAGCAGTGCCCACAGGGGGCTGTCCTACGAGCAGTACTTC.

The rearrangement joins TRBV4-2 to TRBJ1-2, with 9 bases lining up with TRBD1. The CDR3 runs 15 residues. The trim removed 2 bases at V and 5 bases at J, leaving 6 bases unmatched. Germline CDR1 LGHNA, CDR2 YNFKEQ. The CDR3 reads CASSQSRGQGYGYTF. The CDR3 DNA follows: TGTGCCAGCAGCCAAAGCAGGGGACAGGGATATGGCTACACCTTC.

This clone was detected once. This chain connects TRBV5-6 to TRBJ2-5; the match to TRBD1 covers 9 bases. Matching the DNA end better, TRBJ2-7 makes the J call doubtful. This CDR3 is built from 13 residues. In germline, CDR1 is SGHDT, CDR2 YYEEEE. CDR3 sequence reads: CASSRDRVYEQYF. In DNA form, the CDR3 reads TGTGCCAGCAGCCGGGACAGGGTCTACGAGCAGTACTTC.

This clone was picked up a small number of times. The J gene is TRBJ2-7, the V gene TRBV2; 8 bases fit TRBD1. The CDR3 totals 15 residues. Germline loops: CDR1 SNHLY, CDR2 FYNNEI. V dropped 0 bases and J dropped 2; count of bases not matched to a gene: 3. In DNA, the CDR3 is TGTGCCAGCAGTGAAGCCAGGGGGCCTACCTACGAGCAGTACTTC. Protein: CASSEARGPTYEQYF. Complete variable domain (other parts from reference TRBV2 and TRBJ2-7): EPEVTQTPSHQVTQMGQEVILRCVPISNHLYFYWYRQILGQKVEFLVSFYNNEISEKSEIFDDQFSVERPDGSNFTLKIRSTKLEDSAMYFCASSEARGPTYEQYFGPGTRLTVT.

The V call is TRBV21-1, the J call TRBJ2-5; the table's D call TRBD2 went unverified against the DNA. TRBV21-1 is an annotated pseudogene. The CDR3 spans 18 residues. CDR3 in DNA: TGTGCCAGCAGCTCCAAAGAGGAGGTAGGGAGGTGTTGGGAGACCCAGTACTTC. The encoded protein is CASSSKEEVGRCWETQYF.

This clone was seen a handful of times. The chain combines TRBV10-3 with TRBJ2-7, with D uncertain. Germline V gives CDR1 ENHRY, CDR2 SYGVKD. The CDR3 totals 16 residues. Trimming stripped 2 bases from V and 0 bases from J, with 14 bases between. The chain's CDR3 is CAISENGSNGSYEQYF. CDR3 nucleotides: TGTGCCATCAGTGAGAACGGGTCAAATGGCTCCTACGAGCAGTACTTC.

The chain combines TRBV4-2 with TRBJ1-1; a possible D gene is TRBD1 (6 bases). V lost 5 bases, J lost 10 bases, and 20 bases lay in between. The CDR3 is 14 amino acids. In germline, CDR1 is LGHNA, CDR2 YNFKEQ. CDR3 amino acids: CASSENRVEIAAFF. DNA for the CDR3: TGTGCCAGCAGCGAGAACAGGGTAGAGATAGCAGCTTTCTTT.

V and J are TRBV9 and TRBJ1-2; TRBD1 matches at 11 bases. The CDR3 is 15 amino acids. Germline values: CDR1 SGDLS, CDR2 YYNGEE. With 3 bases clipped from V and 4 bases from J, the junction kept 5 bases outside the gene matches. CDR3 bases: TGTGCCAGCAGCGACGCCGGGACAGGGGGCTATGGCTACACCTTC. It encodes CASSDAGTGGYGYTF.

CDR3 sequence reads: CASSLATVPLTKNIQYF. The CDR3 DNA reads TGTGCCAGCAGCTTGGCGACAGTGCCCCTAACCAAAAACATTCAGTACTTC. The chain joins TRBV7-9 to TRBJ2-4, with D perhaps TRBD1 (5 bases). This CDR3 contains 17 residues. Germline assignment: CDR1 SEHNR and CDR2 FQNEAQ (reference sequence). Trimming took off 3 bases at V and 2 bases at J, with 17 bases between the two ends. Full variable domain (rest looked up from reference TRBV7-9 and TRBJ2-4): DTGVSQNPRHKITKRGQNVTFRCDPISEHNRLYWYRQTLGQGPEFLTYFQNEAQLEKSRLLSDRFSAERPKGSFSTLEIQRTEQGDSAMYLCASSLATVPLTKNIQYFGAGTRLSVL.

This CDR3 is CASSVGQGNNQPQHF. In DNA form, the CDR3 reads TGTGCCAGCAGTGTCGGACAGGGGAACAATCAGCCCCAGCATTTT. The V and J genes are TRBV2 and TRBJ1-5, with 9 bases aligning to TRBD1. Germline loops: CDR1 SNHLY, CDR2 FYNNEI. J was trimmed by 3 bases and V by 4 bases; bases with no gene match: 4. This CDR3 has 15 residues.

The chain carries TRBV27 and TRBJ2-5, with 7 bases lining up with TRBD1. The germline CDR1 and CDR2 sequences are MNHEY and SMNVEV (reference sequence). The CDR3 has 18 amino acids. V gave up 6 bases and J gave up 4 bases; unmatched junction bases: 20. In nucleotides, the CDR3 is TGTGCCAGCAGCTTAAGGGCTTGGACAGGCTGGAAAATAGAGACCCAGTACTTC. Translation gives CASSLRAWTGWKIETQYF.

This chain joins TRBV30 and TRBJ2-3; tentative D call: TRBD1 (7 bases). Germline-derived CDR1 and CDR2 are GTSNPN and SVGIG (reference sequence). Trimming left V 7 bases short and J 3 bases short, with 17 bases between. There are 14 residues in the CDR3. DNA for the CDR3: TGTGCCTCGCAGGGGGGTTTCGGGACAGATACGCAGTATTTT. Translated: CASQGGFGTDTQYF.

V and J are TRBV2 and TRBJ1-2; 10 positions match TRBD1. The CDR3 totals 15 residues. The V and J ends lost 3 bases and 6 bases, in that order; junction bases with no gene match: 7. Per germline, CDR1 SNHLY and CDR2 FYNNEI. The CDR3 region is CASSDSDRGLDGYTF. In DNA form, the CDR3 reads TGTGCCAGCAGTGACTCGGACAGGGGGTTGGATGGCTACACCTTC. The full variable domain, in which reference TRBV2 and TRBJ1-2 provide the parts outside the CDR3, is EPEVTQTPSHQVTQMGQEVILRCVPISNHLYFYWYRQILGQKVEFLVSFYNNEISEKSEIFDDQFSVERPDGSNFTLKIRSTKLEDSAMYFCASSDSDRGLDGYTFGSGTRLTVV.

The rearrangement uses TRBV14 and TRBJ2-1; D possibly corresponds to TRBD1 (5 bases). The CDR3 has 14 amino acids. Germline V gives CDR1 SGHDN, CDR2 FVKESK. V gave up 0 bases and J gave up 8 bases, with 11 bases separating them. CDR3 in DNA: TGTGCCAGCAGCCAAGATCGACAGAAAGATGAGCAGTTCTTC. Translated: CASSQDRQKDEQFF.

The count of this clone is one. V gene TRBV11-1 combines with J gene TRBJ1-2; D is uncertain. The CDR3 loop spans 13 amino acids. V lost 4 bases and J lost 4, with 10 bases in between. Germline loops: CDR1 SGHAT, CDR2 FQDESV (reference sequence). The CDR3, as DNA: TGTGCCAGCAGCTCCCAAGGAGCCTATGGCTACACCTTC. This translates into CASSSQGAYGYTF.

This clone was picked up a small number of times. The chain is built from TRBV5-5 and TRBJ1-4, with 10 bases lining up with TRBD1. This CDR3 comprises 16 residues. CDR1 is SGHKS and CDR2 is YYEKEE in the germline V gene (reference sequence). J was trimmed by 5 bases and V by 6 bases; bases with no gene match: 10. Here the CDR3 reads CASKTGGPLLNEKLFF. The CDR3 DNA reads as TGTGCCAGCAAGACAGGGGGCCCACTACTCAATGAAAAACTGTTTTTT.